The sample holds one count of the clone carrying this TCR beta chain. Its antigen is not known. Time point meaning: blood 4 weeks post-SBRT, at nephrectomy. Treatment specified: 15 Gy SBRT to primary tumor, nephrectomy 4 weeks later. Blood was sampled at baseline, 2 weeks and 4 weeks after SBRT. TCRdb keeps only in-frame clones here, not all; method: immunoSEQ multiplex PCR. This table holds just under 150,000 clones, 75% to 90% found once. CDR1 is KGHSH and CDR2 is LQKENI in the germline V gene. This CDR3 has 11 amino acids. V was clipped by 2 bases and J by 6 bases, with 5 bases between them. This sample was included in a study of radiation and T cells in renal cell carcinoma. Findings of the study overall: No pretreatment tumor biopsies were available for baseline clonotypes.

Here the sequenced sample was blood, taken from a patient whose treatment included radiotherapy and nephrectomy. The chain uses TRBV18 and TRBJ2-7; the D is unclear. The TCR was taken from a woman between 50 and 59 years old with renal cell carcinoma. CDR3 nucleotide sequence: TGTGCCAGCTCACCAGCTAGCGAGCAGTACTTC. The encoded protein is CASSPASEQYF.